This T cell receptor beta chain was captured by sequencing in a study of monozygotic twins with inflammatory bowel disease. As for this clonotype: Its specificity is unknown.

Molecular identifiers with 6-nucleotide sample barcodes were added during cDNA synthesis via template switching. Reanalyzing the 5' RACE reads, TCRdb keeps one entry per CDR3 protein, without DNA. The sample table includes about 380,000 distinct CDR3 sequences. CDR1 and CDR2 from the germline V gene are SEHNR and FQNEAQ (reference sequence). The CDR3 has 14 residues. Study findings and constraints: No discrimination was achieved between different T cell subtypes.

Material: blood. The TCR comes from a human donor with ulcerative colitis or Crohn's disease, or a healthy co-twin of an affected twin (not recorded which). The chain recombines TRBV7-9 with TRBJ2-6. This CDR3 is CASSLVLRANVLTF.